A selection of T cell receptor beta chains follows, all from one sample in a study of control samples from healthy donors and cancer patients. Profiling relied on immunoSEQ multiplex PCR, and the TCRdb table lists in-frame clones only, not all of them. The sample lists 78,000 or so clones, around 84% occurring once. The sample consisted of blood. The receptors come from a man in his fifties or sixties in good health. Both conserved end residues are part of each CDR3. The D gene is left open where the match is weak. Part of the rows lack a size; the others show once, few, many or a class for expanded clones.

len	v_gene	d_gene	abundance	j_gene	CDR3aa	CDR3nt
14	TRBV9	-	-	TRBJ1-6	CASSVGGENSPLHF	TGTGCCAGCAGCGTAGGAGGGGAGAATTCACCCCTCCACTTT
12	TRBV2	-	-	TRBJ2-5	CASSPWGETQYF	TGTGCCAGCAGCCCTTGGGGGGAGACCCAGTACTTC
14	TRBV19	TRBD1	-	TRBJ1-1	CASSPQGGNTEAFF	TGTGCCAGTAGCCCCCAGGGGGGGAACACTGAAGCTTTCTTT
14	TRBV11-2	-	-	TRBJ1-1	CASSSGTKNTEAFF	TGTGCCAGCAGCTCCGGGACCAAGAACACTGAAGCTTTCTTT
14	TRBV11-3	-	-	TRBJ1-1	CASSPTGWGTEAFF	TGTGCCAGCAGCCCAACAGGGTGGGGCACTGAAGCTTTCTTT
17	TRBV18	-	-	TRBJ1-2	CASSPRAGATESYGYTF	TGTGCCAGCTCACCACGGGCAGGCGCTACAGAGAGCTATGGCTACACCTTC
18	TRBV4-1	TRBD1	-	TRBJ1-5	CASSHPGQALQSNQPQHF	TGCGCCAGCAGCCACCCGGGACAGGCCCTCCAAAGCAATCAGCCCCAGCATTTT
12	TRBV5-8	-	-	TRBJ2-7	CASSSDSYRQYF	TGTGCCAGCAGCTCGGACAGTTACCGGCAGTACTTC
17	TRBV5-1	TRBD1	-	TRBJ2-1	CASSLVPGQGAYNEQFF	TGCGCCAGCAGCTTGGTGCCGGGACAGGGTGCCTACAATGAGCAGTTCTTC
16	TRBV9	-	once	TRBJ2-2	CASSVAQVLATGELFF	TGTGCCAGCAGCGTAGCACAGGTACTAGCCACCGGGGAGCTGTTTTTT
14	TRBV24-1	TRBD1	-	TRBJ2-7	CATSPARGSYEQYF	TGTGCCACCAGCCCAGCCAGGGGGTCCTACGAGCAGTACTTC
12	TRBV3-1/TRBV3-2	-	few	TRBJ2-7	CASSQVTYEQYF	TGTGCCAGCAGCCAAGTAACCTACGAGCAGTACTTC
17	TRBV18	-	-	TRBJ1-1	CASSPPGDIPQWTEAFF	TGTGCCAGCTCACCACCGGGGGATATTCCTCAATGGACTGAAGCTTTCTTT
16	TRBV10-3	TRBD2	-	TRBJ2-3	CAISEITSGTTDTQYF	TGTGCCATCAGTGAGATCACTAGCGGGACCACAGATACGCAGTATTTT
14	TRBV5-1	-	-	TRBJ2-7	CASSWRPGIGEQYF	TGCGCCAGCAGCTGGCGCCCAGGGATAGGGGAGCAGTACTTC
13	TRBV25-1	-	few	TRBJ2-1	CASSAGFAREQFF	TGTGCCAGCAGTGCGGGTTTCGCGCGGGAGCAGTTCTTC
15	TRBV24-1	TRBD1	-	TRBJ1-1	CATSDPNRGTTEAFF	TGTGCCACCAGTGATCCGAACAGGGGGACCACTGAAGCTTTCTTT
16	TRBV7-2	-	-	TRBJ2-6	CASSSGQMAGANVLTF	TGTGCCAGCAGCTCCGGCCAGATGGCTGGGGCCAACGTCCTGACTTTC
13	TRBV2	TRBD2	-	TRBJ2-7	CASSGGSSYEQYF	TGTGCCAGCAGCGGGGGGAGCTCCTACGAGCAGTACTTC
15	TRBV28	TRBD2	-	TRBJ2-5	CASSLPLAGVGTQYF	TGTGCCAGCAGTCTCCCACTAGCGGGAGTAGGGACCCAGTACTTC
14	TRBV7-9	-	-	TRBJ1-2	CASSLDSASGGYTF	TGTGCCAGCAGCTTAGATTCGGCAAGCGGAGGCTACACCTTC
14	TRBV24-1	TRBD1	-	TRBJ1-2	CATREPGQGSGYTF	TGTGCCACCAGGGAGCCGGGACAGGGATCGGGCTACACCTTC
15	TRBV6-1	TRBD1	-	TRBJ2-3	CASSEGQGNTDTQYF	TGTGCCAGCAGTGAAGGACAGGGGAACACAGATACGCAGTATTTT
19	TRBV15	-	-	TRBJ1-4	CATSRDTRRHSATNEKLFF	TGTGCCACCAGCAGAGATACTCGCAGACATAGTGCAACTAATGAAAAACTGTTTTTT
14	TRBV19	TRBD1	-	TRBJ2-7	CASSPTGSTYEQYF	TGTGCCAGTAGTCCGACAGGGAGCACTTACGAGCAGTACTTC
17	TRBV7-2	-	-	TRBJ1-4	CASSFSGALKRDEKLFF	TGTGCCAGCAGCTTTTCGGGGGCCCTTAAAAGAGATGAAAAACTGTTTTTT
14	TRBV7-8	-	few	TRBJ1-5	CASSRFTENQPQHF	TGTGCCAGCAGCCGATTCACAGAGAATCAGCCCCAGCATTTT
17	TRBV4-1	TRBD1	-	TRBJ2-5	CASSRNVGYRGQETQYF	TGCGCCAGCAGCCGCAACGTGGGATACAGGGGCCAAGAGACCCAGTACTTC
14	TRBV6-6	-	-	TRBJ1-4	CASSYAQKNEKLFF	TGTGCCAGCAGTTACGCCCAGAAGAATGAAAAACTGTTTTTT
13	TRBV12-3/TRBV12-4	-	-	TRBJ1-2	CASSSSGDYGYTF	TGTGCCAGCAGTTCCTCCGGGGACTATGGCTACACCTTC